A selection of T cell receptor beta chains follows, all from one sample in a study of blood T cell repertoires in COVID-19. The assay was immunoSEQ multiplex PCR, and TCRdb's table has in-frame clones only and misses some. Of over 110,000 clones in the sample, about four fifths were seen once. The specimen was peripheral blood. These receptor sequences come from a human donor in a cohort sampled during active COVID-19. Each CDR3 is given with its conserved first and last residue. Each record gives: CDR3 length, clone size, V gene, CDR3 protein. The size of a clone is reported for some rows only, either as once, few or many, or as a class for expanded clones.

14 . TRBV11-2 CASSLVRTGYEQYF
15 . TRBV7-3 CASSSPGESYNEQFF
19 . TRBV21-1 CASSPRTGDSRRAQETQYF
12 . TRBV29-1 CSVRQDSYEQYF
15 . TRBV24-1 CATSNPSGSAETQYF
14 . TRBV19 CASSRQVSSYEQYF
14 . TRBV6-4 CASRPSVRSYEQYF
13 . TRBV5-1 CASSSGQSTEAFF
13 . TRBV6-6 CASRPRSNQPQHF
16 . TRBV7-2 CASSNWGQGAFQPQHF
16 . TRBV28 CASSLVRESAKNIQYF
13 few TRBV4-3 CASSPRQGHTQYF
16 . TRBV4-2 CASSPGGGDRDGTQYF
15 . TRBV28 CASSLGTGIPYEQYF
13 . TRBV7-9 CASSLVGGNEQFF
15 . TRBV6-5 CASSYISGRTYEQYF
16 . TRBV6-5 CASSYGGSGRSYEQYF
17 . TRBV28 CASSRLSSGRGIYEQYF
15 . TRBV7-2 CASSPGQGRNQPQHF
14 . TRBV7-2 CASSQEFSTDTQYF
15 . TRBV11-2 CASSLGGGTSYEQYF
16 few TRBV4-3 CASSQDRWVGNSPLHF
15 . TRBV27 CASSSTGTGSYEQYF
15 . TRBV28 CASSSHRAGHYGYTF
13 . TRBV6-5 CASSYPGTDTQYF
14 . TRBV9 CASSPQGVTYEQYF
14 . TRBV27 CASSFLPPGNTIYF
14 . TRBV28 CASWTSGSLYEQYF
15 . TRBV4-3 CASSQQLGRENIQYF